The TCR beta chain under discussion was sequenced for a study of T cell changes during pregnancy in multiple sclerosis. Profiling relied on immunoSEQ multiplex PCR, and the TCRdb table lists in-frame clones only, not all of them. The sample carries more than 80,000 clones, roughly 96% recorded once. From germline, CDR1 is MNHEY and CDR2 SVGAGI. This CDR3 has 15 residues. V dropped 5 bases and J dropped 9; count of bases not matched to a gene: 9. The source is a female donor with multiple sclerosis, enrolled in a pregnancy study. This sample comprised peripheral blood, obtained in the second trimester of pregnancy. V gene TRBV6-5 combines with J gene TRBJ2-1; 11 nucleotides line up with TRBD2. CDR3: CASSRTSGPKGEQFF. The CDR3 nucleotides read TGTGCCAGCAGTCGGACTAGCGGGCCGAAGGGTGAGCAGTTCTTC.